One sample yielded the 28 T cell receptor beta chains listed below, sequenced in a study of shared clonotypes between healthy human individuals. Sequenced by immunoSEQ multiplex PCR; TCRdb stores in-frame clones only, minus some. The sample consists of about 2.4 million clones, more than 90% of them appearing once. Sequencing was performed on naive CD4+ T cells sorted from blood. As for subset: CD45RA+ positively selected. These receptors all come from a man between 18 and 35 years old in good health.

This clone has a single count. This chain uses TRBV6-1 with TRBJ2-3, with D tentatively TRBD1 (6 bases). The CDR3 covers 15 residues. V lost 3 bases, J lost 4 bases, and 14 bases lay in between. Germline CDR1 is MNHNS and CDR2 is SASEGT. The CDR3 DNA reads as TGTGCCAGCAGTGAGGGGGAAACAGGGCCAGATACGCAGTATTTT. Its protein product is CASSEGETGPDTQYF.

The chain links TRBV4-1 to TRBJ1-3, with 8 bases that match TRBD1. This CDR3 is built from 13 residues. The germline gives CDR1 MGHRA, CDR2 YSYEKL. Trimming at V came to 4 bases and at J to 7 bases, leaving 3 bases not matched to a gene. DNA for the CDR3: TGCGCCAGCAGCCGGCAGGGGGCGAACACCATATATTTT. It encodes CASSRQGANTIYF.

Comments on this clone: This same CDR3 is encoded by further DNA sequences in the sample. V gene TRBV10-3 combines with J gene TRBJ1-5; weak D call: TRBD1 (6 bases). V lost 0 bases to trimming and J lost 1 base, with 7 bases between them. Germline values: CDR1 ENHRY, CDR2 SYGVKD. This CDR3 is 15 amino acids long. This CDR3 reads CAISESGGSNQPQHF. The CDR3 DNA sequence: TGTGCCATCAGTGAGTCCGGGGGCAGCAATCAGCCCCAGCATTTT.

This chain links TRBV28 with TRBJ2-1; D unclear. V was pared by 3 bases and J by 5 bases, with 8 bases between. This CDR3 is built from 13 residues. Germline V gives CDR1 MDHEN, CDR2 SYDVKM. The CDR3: CASSLNSNNEQFF. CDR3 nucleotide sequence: TGTGCCAGCAGTTTGAACAGCAACAATGAGCAGTTCTTC.

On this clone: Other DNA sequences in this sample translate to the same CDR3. CDR3 protein: CAISETGLGYTF. CDR3 sequence (DNA): TGTGCCATCAGTGAGACAGGGCTTGGCTACACCTTC. The chain combines TRBV10-3 with TRBJ1-2; D is perhaps TRBD1 (6 bases). The V gene lost 2 bases and the J gene lost 7 bases, with 8 bases spanning the gap. CDR3 length equals 12 residues. In germline, CDR1 is ENHRY, CDR2 SYGVKD.

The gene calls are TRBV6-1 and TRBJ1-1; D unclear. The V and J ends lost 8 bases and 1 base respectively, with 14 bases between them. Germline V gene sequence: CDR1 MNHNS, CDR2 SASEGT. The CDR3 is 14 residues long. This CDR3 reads CASHPLAPNTEAFF. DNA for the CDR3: TGTGCCAGCCATCCCCTGGCCCCGAACACTGAAGCTTTCTTT.

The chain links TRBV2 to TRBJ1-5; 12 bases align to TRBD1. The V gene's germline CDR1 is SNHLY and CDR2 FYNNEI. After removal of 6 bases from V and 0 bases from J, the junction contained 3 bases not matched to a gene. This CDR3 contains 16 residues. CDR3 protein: CASRGQGAFSNQPQHF. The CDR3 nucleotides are TGTGCCAGCAGGGGACAGGGGGCTTTTAGCAATCAGCCCCAGCATTTT. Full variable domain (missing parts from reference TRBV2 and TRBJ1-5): EPEVTQTPSHQVTQMGQEVILRCVPISNHLYFYWYRQILGQKVEFLVSFYNNEISEKSEIFDDQFSVERPDGSNFTLKIRSTKLEDSAMYFCASRGQGAFSNQPQHFGDGTRLSIL.

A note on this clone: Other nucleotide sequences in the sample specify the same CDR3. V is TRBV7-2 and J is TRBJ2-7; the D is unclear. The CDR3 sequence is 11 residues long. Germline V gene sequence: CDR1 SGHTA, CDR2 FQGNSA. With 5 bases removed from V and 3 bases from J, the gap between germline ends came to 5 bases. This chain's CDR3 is CASSLNYEQYF. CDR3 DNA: TGTGCCAGCAGCCTTAACTACGAGCAGTACTTC.

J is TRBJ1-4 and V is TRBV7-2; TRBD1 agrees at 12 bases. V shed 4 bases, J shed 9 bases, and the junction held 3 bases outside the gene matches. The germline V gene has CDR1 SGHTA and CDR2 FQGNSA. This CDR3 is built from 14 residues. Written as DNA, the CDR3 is TGTGCCAGCAGCTCCGGGACAGGGGGCAAAAAACTGTTTTTT. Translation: CASSSGTGGKKLFF.

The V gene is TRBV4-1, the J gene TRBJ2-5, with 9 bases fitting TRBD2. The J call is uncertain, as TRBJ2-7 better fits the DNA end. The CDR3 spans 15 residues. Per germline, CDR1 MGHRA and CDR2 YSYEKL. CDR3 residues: CASSQEGLAQYEQYF. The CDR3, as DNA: TGCGCCAGCAGCCAAGAGGGACTAGCCCAATACGAGCAGTACTTC.

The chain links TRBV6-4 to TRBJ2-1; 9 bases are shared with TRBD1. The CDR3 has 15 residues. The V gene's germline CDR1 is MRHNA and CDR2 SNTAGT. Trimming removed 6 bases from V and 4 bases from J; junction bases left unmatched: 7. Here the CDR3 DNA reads TGTGCCAGCAGAAATGGGACAGGGATTTACAATGAGCAGTTCTTC. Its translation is CASRNGTGIYNEQFF.

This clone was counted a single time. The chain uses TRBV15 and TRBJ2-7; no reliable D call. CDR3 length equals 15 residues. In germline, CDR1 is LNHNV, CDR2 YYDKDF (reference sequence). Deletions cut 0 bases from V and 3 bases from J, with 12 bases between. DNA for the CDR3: TGTGCCACCAGCAGAGATCGGCACACCAGCTACGAGCAGTACTTC. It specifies CATSRDRHTSYEQYF.

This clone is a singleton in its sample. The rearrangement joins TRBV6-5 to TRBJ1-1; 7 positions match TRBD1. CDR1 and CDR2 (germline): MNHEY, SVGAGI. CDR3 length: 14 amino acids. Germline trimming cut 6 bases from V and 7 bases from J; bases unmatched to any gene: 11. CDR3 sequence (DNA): TGTGCCAGCAGCCCTCCCTTAAGACAGGGTGAAGCTTTCTTT. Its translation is CASSPPLRQGEAFF.

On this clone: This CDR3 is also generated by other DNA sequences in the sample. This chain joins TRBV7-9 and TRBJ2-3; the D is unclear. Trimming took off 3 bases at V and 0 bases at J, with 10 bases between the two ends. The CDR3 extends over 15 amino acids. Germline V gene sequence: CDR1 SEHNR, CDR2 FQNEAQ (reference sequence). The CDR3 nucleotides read TGTGCCAGCAGCTTGTTGGCGGTGAGCACAGATACGCAGTATTTT. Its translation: CASSLLAVSTDTQYF.

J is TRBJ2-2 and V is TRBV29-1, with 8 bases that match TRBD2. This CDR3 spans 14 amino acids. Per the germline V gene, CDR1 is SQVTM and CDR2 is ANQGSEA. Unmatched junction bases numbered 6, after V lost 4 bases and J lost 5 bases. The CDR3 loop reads CSVGSGGPTGELFF. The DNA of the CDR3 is TGCAGCGTTGGAAGCGGGGGACCTACCGGGGAGCTGTTTTTT.

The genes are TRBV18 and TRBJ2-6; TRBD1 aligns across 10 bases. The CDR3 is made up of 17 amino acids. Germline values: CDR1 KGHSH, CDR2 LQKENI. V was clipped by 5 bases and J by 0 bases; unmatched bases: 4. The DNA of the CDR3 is TGTGCCAGCTCAGGACAGGGGGTGTTCTCTGGGGCCAACGTCCTGACTTTC. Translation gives CASSGQGVFSGANVLTF.

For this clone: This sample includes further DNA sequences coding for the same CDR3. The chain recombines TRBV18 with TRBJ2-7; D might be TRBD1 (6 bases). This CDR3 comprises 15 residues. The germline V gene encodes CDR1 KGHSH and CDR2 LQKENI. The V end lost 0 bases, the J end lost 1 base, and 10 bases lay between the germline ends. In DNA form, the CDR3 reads TGTGCCAGCTCACCACCGGGACAAGCGTCCTACGAGCAGTACTTC. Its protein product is CASSPPGQASYEQYF.

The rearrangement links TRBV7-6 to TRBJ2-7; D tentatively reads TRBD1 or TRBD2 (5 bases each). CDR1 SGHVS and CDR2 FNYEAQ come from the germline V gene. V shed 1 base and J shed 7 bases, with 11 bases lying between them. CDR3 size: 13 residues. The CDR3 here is CASSLGTRGEQYF. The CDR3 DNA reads TGTGCCAGCAGCTTAGGGACACGGGGAGAGCAGTACTTC.

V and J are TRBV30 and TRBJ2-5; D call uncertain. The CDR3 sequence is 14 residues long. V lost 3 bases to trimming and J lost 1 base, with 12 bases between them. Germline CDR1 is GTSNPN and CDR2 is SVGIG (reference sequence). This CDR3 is CAWRGGVLQETQYF. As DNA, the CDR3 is TGTGCCTGGAGAGGTGGGGTCCTCCAAGAGACCCAGTACTTC.

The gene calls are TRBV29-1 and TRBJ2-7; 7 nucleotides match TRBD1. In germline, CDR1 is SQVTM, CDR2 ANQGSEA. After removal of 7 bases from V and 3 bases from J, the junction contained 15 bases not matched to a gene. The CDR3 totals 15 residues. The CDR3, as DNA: TGCAGCGCCCGGACAGGTACCGCGGTTTACTACGAGCAGTACTTC. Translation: CSARTGTAVYYEQYF.

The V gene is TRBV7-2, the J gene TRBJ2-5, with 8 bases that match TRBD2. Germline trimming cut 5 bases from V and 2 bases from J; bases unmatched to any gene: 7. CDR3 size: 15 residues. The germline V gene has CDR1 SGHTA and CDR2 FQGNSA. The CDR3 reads CASSRGSGRQETQYF. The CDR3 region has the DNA TGTGCCAGCAGCCGAGGGAGCGGGAGACAAGAGACCCAGTACTTC.

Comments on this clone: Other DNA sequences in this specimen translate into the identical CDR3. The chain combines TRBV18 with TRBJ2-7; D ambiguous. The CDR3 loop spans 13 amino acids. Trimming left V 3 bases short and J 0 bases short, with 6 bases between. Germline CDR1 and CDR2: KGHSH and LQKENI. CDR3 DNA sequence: TGTGCCAGCTCACCCCCGCTCTCCTACGAGCAGTACTTC. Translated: CASSPPLSYEQYF.

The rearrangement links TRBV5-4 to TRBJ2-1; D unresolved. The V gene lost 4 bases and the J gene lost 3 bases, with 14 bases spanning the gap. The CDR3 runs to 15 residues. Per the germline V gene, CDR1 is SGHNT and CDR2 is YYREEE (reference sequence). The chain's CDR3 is CASSSSPNDYNEQFF. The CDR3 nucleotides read TGTGCCAGCAGCAGCTCGCCGAATGACTACAATGAGCAGTTCTTC.

The CDR3 nucleotides are TGTGCCAGCAGTGAACAGGTGGAGCCCCAGCATTTT. It translates to CASSEQVEPQHF. The chain carries TRBV6-1 and TRBJ1-5; D is unclear. This CDR3 is built from 12 residues. Germline CDR1 is MNHNS and CDR2 is SASEGT. With 2 bases removed from V and 8 bases from J, the gap between germline ends came to 7 bases.

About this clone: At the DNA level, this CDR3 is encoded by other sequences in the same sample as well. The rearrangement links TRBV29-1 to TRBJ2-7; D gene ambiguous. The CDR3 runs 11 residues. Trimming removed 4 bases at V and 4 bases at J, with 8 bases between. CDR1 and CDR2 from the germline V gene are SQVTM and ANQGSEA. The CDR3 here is CSVVLGYEQYF. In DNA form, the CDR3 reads TGCAGCGTTGTATTGGGATACGAGCAGTACTTC.

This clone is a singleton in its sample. The CDR3 loop reads CASSLTGTIGANVLTF. CDR3 coding DNA: TGTGCCAGCAGCTTAACCGGGACAATCGGGGCCAACGTCCTGACTTTC. The V gene is TRBV7-3, the J gene TRBJ2-6, with a tentative D call TRBD1 (6 bases). V was pared by 0 bases and J by 4 bases, with 10 bases between. The CDR3 has 16 amino acids. Looked up from germline, CDR1 is SGHTA and CDR2 is FQGTGA. Drawing the rest from reference TRBV7-3 and TRBJ2-6, the complete variable domain is GAGVSQTPSNKVTEKGKYVELRCDPISGHTALYWYRQSLGQGPEFLIYFQGTGAADDSGLPNDRFFAVRPEGSVSTLKIQRTERGDSAVYLCASSLTGTIGANVLTFGAGSRLTVL.

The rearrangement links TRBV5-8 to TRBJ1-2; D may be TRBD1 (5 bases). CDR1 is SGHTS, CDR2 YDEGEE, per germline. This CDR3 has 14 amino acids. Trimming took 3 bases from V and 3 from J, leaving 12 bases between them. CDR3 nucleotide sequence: TGTGCCAGCAGCTCCCTCCGGGGCGACTATGGCTACACCTTC. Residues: CASSSLRGDYGYTF.

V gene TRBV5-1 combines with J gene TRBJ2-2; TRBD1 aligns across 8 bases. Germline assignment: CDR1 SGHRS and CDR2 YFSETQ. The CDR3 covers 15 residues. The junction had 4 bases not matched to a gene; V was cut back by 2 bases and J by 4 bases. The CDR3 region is CASSFFDRGTGELFF. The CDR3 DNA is TGCGCCAGCAGCTTCTTCGACAGGGGCACCGGGGAGCTGTTTTTT.